A single sample gave rise to the 28 T cell receptor beta chains below, sequenced in a study of blood T cell repertoires in COVID-19. The repertoire was sequenced with immunoSEQ multiplex PCR; TCRdb's copy has only in-frame clones and lacks some. The sample contains around 270,000 clones, 88% of which appear only once. Sequencing was performed on PBMCs or T cells enriched from blood (not recorded which). The receptors shown here come from a woman between 40 and 50 years old who had been exposed to COVID-19.

This clone was recorded once. A junction end diverges from the germline sequence, so it may reflect a read error. This chain uses TRBV7-7 with TRBJ2-3; 10 bases are shared with TRBD2. The CDR3 sequence is 17 residues long. Looked up from germline, CDR1 is SSHAT and CDR2 is FNYEAQ (reference sequence). In DNA form, the CDR3 reads TGTGCTAGCAGCTTAGACTCCAGCGGGAGGGCCGAGGATACGCAGTATTTT. It is translated as CASSLDSSGRAEDTQYF.

The rearrangement links TRBV6-4 to TRBJ2-7, with a tentative D call TRBD2 (6 bases). Germline V gene data show CDR1 as MRHNA and CDR2 as SNTAGT. V lost 4 bases to trimming and J lost 0 bases, with 16 bases between them. CDR3 size: 16 residues. The CDR3 reads CASSVNAGGTSYEQYV. Here the CDR3 DNA reads TGTGCCAGCAGTGTTAATGCGGGCGGGACCTCCTACGAGCAGTACGTC.

The CDR3 bases are TGTGCCGGGGACCCGGGACTCCAAGGCCAGCCTTTCACAGATACGCAGTATTTT. Residues: CAGDPGLQGQPFTDTQYF. The V call is TRBV30, the J call TRBJ2-3; tentative D call: TRBD2 (6 bases). This CDR3 spans 18 amino acids. Germline assignment: CDR1 GTSNPN and CDR2 SVGIG (reference sequence). The V end lost 8 bases, the J end lost 2 bases, and 29 bases lay between the germline ends.

This chain uses TRBV4-3 with TRBJ2-1; unclear D gene. The V end lost 0 bases, the J end lost 6 bases, and 6 bases lay between the germline ends. This CDR3 comprises 13 residues. CDR1 and CDR2 (germline): LGHNA, YSLEER. CDR3 sequence: CASSQEIFNEQFF. CDR3 coding DNA: TGCGCCAGCAGCCAAGAAATCTTCAATGAGCAGTTCTTC.

The rearrangement uses TRBV28 and TRBJ1-5; TRBD1 matches 8 bases. The ends lost 7 bases at V and 4 bases at J; junction bases unmatched: 6. The CDR3 totals 14 residues. Germline-derived CDR1 and CDR2 are MDHEN and SYDVKM. CDR3 sequence: CASIKTGGNQPQHF. DNA for the CDR3: TGTGCCAGCATAAAAACAGGGGGAAATCAGCCCCAGCATTTT.

The CDR3 DNA follows: TGTGCCAGCAGCCTAGGGGGACAGGGGGCTCAGCCCCAGCATTTT. Translation: CASSLGGQGAQPQHF. V usage is TRBV7-9 and J usage is TRBJ1-5; TRBD1 aligns across 12 bases. The CDR3 has 15 residues. The V gene's germline CDR1 is SEHNR and CDR2 FQNEAQ (reference sequence). V shed 5 bases, J shed 6 bases, and the junction held 5 bases outside the gene matches. Based on the CDR3 plus reference TRBV7-9 and TRBJ1-5, the full variable domain is DTGVSQNPRHKITKRGQNVTFRCDPISEHNRLYWYRQTLGQGPEFLTYFQNEAQLEKSRLLSDRFSAERPKGSFSTLEIQRTEQGDSAMYLCASSLGGQGAQPQHFGDGTRLSIL.

The rearrangement joins TRBV24-1 to TRBJ2-7; 7 nucleotides line up with TRBD1. The CDR3 is 14 amino acids. The V and J ends lost 5 bases and 3 bases, in that order; junction bases with no gene match: 6. CDR1 and CDR2 (germline): KGHDR, SFDVKD. The chain's CDR3 is CATSGSPGGYEQYF. Written as DNA, the CDR3 is TGTGCCACCAGTGGGTCCCCAGGGGGCTACGAGCAGTACTTC.

The rearrangement joins TRBV5-6 to TRBJ1-5; 7 bases are shared with TRBD1. The CDR3 loop spans 14 amino acids. The junction had 2 bases not matched to a gene; V was cut back by 2 bases and J by 3 bases. Germline V lookup: CDR1 SGHDT, CDR2 YYEEEE. Here the CDR3 DNA reads TGTGCCAGCAGCTTACAGGGGAACAATCAGCCCCAGCATTTT. This sequence encodes CASSLQGNNQPQHF.

The rearrangement joins TRBV28 to TRBJ1-5; D may be TRBD1 (6 bases). The germline CDR1 and CDR2 sequences are MDHEN and SYDVKM. V was cut by 5 bases and J by 0 bases, with 17 bases left in between. This CDR3 comprises 17 residues. This chain's CDR3 is CASSLPDSEISNQPQHF. DNA of the CDR3: TGTGCCAGCAGTCTACCGGACAGCGAAATTAGCAATCAGCCCCAGCATTTT.

The CDR3, as DNA: TGTGCCAGCAGCCGTGACAGGGAGAAGACCTACGAGCAGTACTTC. It is translated as CASSRDREKTYEQYF. This sequence joins TRBV7-6 and TRBJ2-7; TRBD1 matches 7 bases. Trimming removed 5 bases from V and 2 bases from J; junction bases left unmatched: 9. There are 15 residues in the CDR3. Per germline, CDR1 SGHVS and CDR2 FNYEAQ.

This chain connects TRBV19 to TRBJ1-6, with 8 bases fitting TRBD1. The V gene end was trimmed by 5 bases and the J gene end by 7 bases; junction bases not matched to a gene: 4. This CDR3 spans 14 amino acids. CDR1 is LNHDA and CDR2 is SQIVND in the germline V gene (reference sequence). This chain's CDR3 is CASSPGTGNSPLHF. The CDR3 nucleotides read TGTGCCAGTAGTCCCGGGACAGGAAATTCACCCCTCCACTTT. The full variable domain, in which reference TRBV19 and TRBJ1-6 provide the parts outside the CDR3, is DGGITQSPKYLFRKEGQNVTLSCEQNLNHDAMYWYRQDPGQGLRLIYYSQIVNDFQKGDIAEGYSVSREKKESFPLTVTSAQKNPTAFYLCASSPGTGNSPLHFGNGTRLTVT.

This clone was counted between two and nine times. This chain connects TRBV11-2 to TRBJ1-2; possible D gene TRBD1, 5 bases. Trimming took 1 base from V and 3 from J, leaving 9 bases between them. This CDR3 has 14 amino acids. Germline CDR1 reads SGHAT; CDR2 reads FQNNGV. This chain's CDR3 is CASSLGQLYYGYTF. CDR3 DNA sequence: TGTGCCAGCAGCTTAGGACAGCTATACTATGGCTACACCTTC.

This clone occurred a few times. This rearrangement joins TRBV4-3 to TRBJ2-2, with 8 bases matching TRBD2. CDR3 length: 16 residues. The V gene end was trimmed by 4 bases and the J gene end by 2 bases; junction bases not matched to a gene: 6. CDR1 LGHNA and CDR2 YSLEER come from the germline V gene. The CDR3 region is CASSPERGRNTGELFF. The CDR3 DNA follows: TGCGCCAGCAGCCCGGAGCGGGGGCGCAACACCGGGGAGCTGTTTTTT.

The genes are TRBV9 and TRBJ2-1; tentatively, D is TRBD2 (5 bases). The V end lost 2 bases, the J end lost 5 bases, and 20 bases lay between the germline ends. This CDR3 region has 17 residues. Germline CDR1 and CDR2: SGDLS and YYNGEE. The CDR3 spells CASSVSLGSGLNNEQFF. The DNA of the CDR3 is TGTGCCAGCAGCGTCTCCTTGGGGAGCGGACTCAACAATGAGCAGTTCTTC.

This clone was recorded a few times. This chain uses TRBV19 with TRBJ1-2; D is possibly TRBD1 (5 bases). The V end was cut by 10 bases, the J end by 11 bases, with 17 bases between. The germline gives CDR1 LNHDA, CDR2 SQIVND (reference sequence). The CDR3 sequence is 11 residues long. CDR3 sequence reads: CATLSGVRYTF. CDR3 nucleotides: TGTGCCACCCTCTCGGGGGTTAGGTACACCTTC.

V and J are TRBV6-5 and TRBJ2-6; D is unclear. V gave up 7 bases and J gave up 2 bases, with 9 bases separating them. The CDR3 loop spans 14 amino acids. CDR1 and CDR2 from the germline V gene are MNHEY and SVGAGI. As DNA, the CDR3 is TGTGCCAGCATACGGTTTCCTGGGGCCAACGTCCTGACTTTC. The encoded protein is CASIRFPGANVLTF.

The gene calls are TRBV29-1 and TRBJ1-1, with D unresolved. CDR3 length: 12 amino acids. CDR1 SQVTM and CDR2 ANQGSEA come from the germline V gene. Trimming left V 3 bases short and J 1 base short, with 6 bases between. The CDR3 nucleotides are TGCAGCGTTGATTTCGGGAACACTGAAGCTTTCTTT. This gives the protein CSVDFGNTEAFF.

The rearrangement uses TRBV27 and TRBJ2-1; weak D call: TRBD2 (6 bases). With 6 bases removed from V and 4 bases from J, the gap between germline ends came to 19 bases. Germline values: CDR1 MNHEY, CDR2 SMNVEV (reference sequence). The CDR3 runs 16 residues. The CDR3, as DNA: TGTGCCAGCAGAGGGATCCTCGGGAGTAGATACAATGAGCAGTTCTTC. Its translation: CASRGILGSRYNEQFF.

On this clone: One end of the junction is discordant with germline, which a read error may explain. V usage is TRBV5-1 and J usage is TRBJ2-6; D unclear. Germline V gene sequence: CDR1 SGHRS, CDR2 YFSETQ. This CDR3 has 14 amino acids. The CDR3: CASTWASGANVLTF. The CDR3 nucleotides are TGTGCCAGCACCTGGGCCTCTGGGGCCAACGTCCTGACTTTC.

This rearrangement joins TRBV7-2 to TRBJ2-1; 13 nucleotides line up with TRBD2. V gave up 0 bases and J gave up 2 bases; unmatched junction bases: 7. From germline, CDR1 is SGHTA and CDR2 FQGNSA. This CDR3 has 19 amino acids. CDR3 region: CASSLAFGLAGETYNEQFF. DNA of the CDR3: TGTGCCAGCAGCTTAGCGTTTGGACTAGCGGGGGAAACCTACAATGAGCAGTTCTTC.

V and J are TRBV7-8 and TRBJ1-4, with a weak D call TRBD1 (6 bases). The length of the CDR3 is 15 residues. Germline V gene sequence: CDR1 SGHVS, CDR2 FQNEAQ. The V end was cut by 7 bases, the J end by 3 bases, with 15 bases between. CDR3 in DNA: TGTGCCAGCAACCTCCAAGGGGGGGCTAATGAAAAACTGTTTTTT. Translated: CASNLQGGANEKLFF. Drawing the rest from reference TRBV7-8 and TRBJ1-4, the complete variable domain is GAGVSQSPRYKVAKRGQDVALRCDPISGHVSLFWYQQALGQGPEFLTYFQNEAQLDKSGLPSDRFFAERPEGSVSTLKIQRTQQEDSAVYLCASNLQGGANEKLFFGSGTQLSVL.

Remarks on this clone: Compared with germline, one end of the junction differs, possibly owing to a read error. The V call is TRBV5-1, the J call TRBJ2-5, with TRBD2 matching 9 bases. CDR1 SGHRS and CDR2 YFSETQ come from the germline V gene. The length of the CDR3 is 14 residues. The CDR3 spells CASSLAGAQETQYF. In DNA form, the CDR3 reads TGTGCCAGCAGCTTAGCGGGGGCCCAAGAGACCCAGTACTTC.

Here the CDR3 reads CATSDSTGVDAKNIQYF. CDR3 nucleotides: TGTGCCACCAGTGATTCGACAGGGGTCGATGCCAAAAACATTCAGTACTTC. This rearrangement joins TRBV24-1 to TRBJ2-4; 8 nucleotides align to TRBD1. V shed 2 bases and J 1 base; nucleotides not matched to a gene: 6. Germline CDR1 KGHDR, CDR2 SFDVKD. The CDR3 sequence is 17 residues long.

This chain links TRBV29-1 with TRBJ2-2, with D unresolved. The germline CDR1 and CDR2 sequences are SQVTM and ANQGSEA. Trimming stripped 0 bases from V and 0 bases from J, with 8 bases between. This CDR3 has 15 amino acids. CDR3 in DNA: TGCAGCGTTGAAGATCTGAGTACGAACACCGGGGAGCTGTTTTTT. Protein product: CSVEDLSTNTGELFF.

V and J are TRBV28 and TRBJ2-7; tentative D call: TRBD1 (6 bases). The germline gives CDR1 MDHEN, CDR2 SYDVKM. This CDR3 has 13 residues. V gave up 5 bases and J gave up 3 bases, with 11 bases separating them. The CDR3 nucleotides read TGTGCCAGCAGTGCCCCAGGGGACTACGAGCAGTACGTC. Its protein product is CASSAPGDYEQYV.

The chain joins TRBV6-2 or TRBV6-3 to TRBJ1-1; D is uncertain. The CDR3 extends over 16 amino acids. Germline CDR1 reads MNHEY; CDR2 reads SVGEGT. V lost 3 bases to trimming and J lost 2 bases, with 16 bases between them. The CDR3 bases are TGTGCCAGCAGTTATACTCTGAGGCAACCAAACACTGAAGCTTTCTTT. This sequence encodes CASSYTLRQPNTEAFF.

This chain connects TRBV7-9 to TRBJ1-1; TRBD1 aligns across 10 bases. CDR3 length: 15 amino acids. The V and J ends lost 3 bases and 4 bases, in that order; junction bases with no gene match: 5. Germline V lookup: CDR1 SEHNR, CDR2 FQNEAQ (reference sequence). CDR3 sequence (DNA): TGTGCCAGCAGCTTCCGACAGGGGGCTAGCACTGAAGCTTTCTTT. Translating gives CASSFRQGASTEAFF. Full variable domain (remainder filled in from reference TRBV7-9 and TRBJ1-1): DTGVSQNPRHKITKRGQNVTFRCDPISEHNRLYWYRQTLGQGPEFLTYFQNEAQLEKSRLLSDRFSAERPKGSFSTLEIQRTEQGDSAMYLCASSFRQGASTEAFFGQGTRLTVV.

This sequence joins TRBV5-1 and TRBJ1-1; D is perhaps TRBD1 (5 bases). Trimming left V 1 base short and J 5 bases short, with 15 bases between. The CDR3 is 15 residues long. Germline assignment: CDR1 SGHRS and CDR2 YFSETQ. The CDR3 bases are TGCGCCAGCAGCTTGTTGGCAGGAGGGGTTACTGAAGCTTTCTTT. The encoded protein is CASSLLAGGVTEAFF.